What follows are 11 T cell receptor beta chains derived from one specimen sequenced in a study of T cell changes during pregnancy in multiple sclerosis (dated by TCRdb to about 2019). Library preparation used the immunoSEQ multiplex PCR assay. TCRdb obtained this table from immuneACCESS and retained in-frame rearrangements with V and J assigned. These tables miss some clones; where compared with another copy, unresolved V genes account for less than half of the shortfall, and the remainder is unexplained. The sample contains some 80,000 clones, about 89% of them found a single time. The biggest ten clones account for 2.5% to 3% of the sample. The sequencing used peripheral blood, collected in the first trimester of pregnancy. The receptors originated from a female donor with multiple sclerosis, enrolled in a pregnancy study.

The chain uses TRBV2 and TRBJ1-5; 7 nucleotides agree with TRBD1. The V segment lost 9 bases and the J segment 3 bases; nucleotides outside the gene matches: 5. Germline V gene sequence: CDR1 SNHLY, CDR2 FYNNEI. The length of the CDR3 is 13 residues. CDR3 loop: CASRDSPNQPQHF. The CDR3 bases are TGTGCCAGTCGGGACAGCCCCAATCAGCCCCAGCATTTT. Full variable domain (rest looked up from reference TRBV2 and TRBJ1-5): EPEVTQTPSHQVTQMGQEVILRCVPISNHLYFYWYRQILGQKVEFLVSFYNNEISEKSEIFDDQFSVERPDGSNFTLKIRSTKLEDSAMYFCASRDSPNQPQHFGDGTRLSIL.

V is TRBV27 and J is TRBJ2-2; maybe TRBD2 (6 bases). The CDR3 extends over 15 amino acids. Per germline, CDR1 MNHEY and CDR2 SMNVEV (reference sequence). V was pared by 4 bases and J by 5 bases, with 14 bases between. CDR3 sequence: CASSSRSAGTGELFF. The DNA of the CDR3 is TGTGCCAGCAGTTCCCGTTCCGCGGGGACCGGGGAGCTGTTTTTT.

The chain links TRBV28 to TRBJ2-7; D may be TRBD2 (6 bases). Germline CDR1 and CDR2: MDHEN and SYDVKM. The CDR3 consists of 13 residues. V gave up 6 bases and J gave up 7 bases, with 16 bases separating them. The CDR3 sequence is CASRLGGPGEQYF. CDR3 in DNA: TGTGCCAGCAGGCTTGGAGGGCCAGGGGAGCAGTACTTC.

CDR3 region: CASSRLADYNEQFF. CDR3 in DNA: TGTGCCAGCAGCAGACTAGCGGACTACAATGAGCAGTTCTTC. The chain recombines TRBV7-2 with TRBJ2-1, with 9 nucleotides matching TRBD2. The CDR3 spans 14 residues. The V gene's germline CDR1 is SGHTA and CDR2 FQGNSA. V shed 5 bases and J 3 bases; nucleotides not matched to a gene: 2.

Only a few counts were recorded for this clone. A junction end diverges from the germline sequence, so it may reflect a read error. CDR3 region: CASRLDVSYEQYF. The DNA of the CDR3 is TGTGCCAGCAGATTGGACGTTAGCTACGAGCAGTACTTC. The genes are TRBV5-4 and TRBJ2-7; D ambiguous. From germline, CDR1 is SGHNT and CDR2 YYREEE (reference sequence). CDR3 size: 13 residues.

The genes are TRBV5-6 and TRBJ2-5; TRBD2 matches 11 bases. J was trimmed by 9 bases and V by 1 base; bases with no gene match: 11. This CDR3 has 16 amino acids. Germline assignment: CDR1 SGHDT and CDR2 YYEEEE. CDR3 sequence: CASSLIAGGPREAQYF. As DNA, the CDR3 is TGTGCCAGCAGCTTGATAGCGGGGGGGCCGAGGGAGGCCCAGTACTTC.

The V call is TRBV7-3, the J call TRBJ2-2; 11 positions agree with TRBD2. Losses at the gene ends were 0 bases for V and 6 bases for J; bases not matched to a gene: 0. Germline CDR1 SGHTA, CDR2 FQGTGA. The CDR3 runs to 15 residues. CDR3 in amino acids: CASSLTGLAAGELFF. In nucleotides, the CDR3 is TGTGCCAGCAGCTTAACGGGACTAGCGGCCGGGGAGCTGTTTTTT.

The V call is TRBV5-1, the J call TRBJ1-2; unclear D gene. CDR3 length equals 11 residues. Trimming took 0 bases from V and 11 from J, leaving 8 bases between them. Germline CDR1 and CDR2: SGHRS and YFSETQ. The CDR3 DNA sequence: TGCGCCAGCAGCTTGGCCGGGAGATACACCTTC. Protein: CASSLAGRYTF.

This chain joins TRBV28 and TRBJ2-7; 14 nucleotides align to TRBD2. CDR1 is MDHEN, CDR2 SYDVKM, per germline. This CDR3 is 15 amino acids long. V shed 5 bases and J 10 bases; nucleotides not matched to a gene: 10. CDR3 sequence reads: CASSAGTSGRERQYF. The DNA of the CDR3 is TGTGCCAGCAGTGCTGGGACTAGCGGGAGAGAGCGCCAGTACTTC. Together with reference TRBV28 and TRBJ2-7, the CDR3 gives the full variable domain: DVKVTQSSRYLVKRTGEKVFLECVQDMDHENMFWYRQDPGLGLRLIYFSYDVKMKEKGDIPEGYSVSREKKERFSLILESASTNQTSMYLCASSAGTSGRERQYFGPGTRLTVT.

This clone was recorded once. V is TRBV27 and J is TRBJ1-6; 10 nucleotides line up with TRBD1. V shed 5 bases and J 0 bases; nucleotides not matched to a gene: 10. The CDR3 spans 19 residues. CDR1 and CDR2 (germline): MNHEY, SMNVEV (reference sequence). CDR3 region: CASSRDRGLLASYNSPLHF. CDR3 sequence (DNA): TGTGCCAGCAGTCGGGACAGGGGCCTTTTGGCCTCCTATAATTCACCCCTCCACTTT.

V usage is TRBV19 and J usage is TRBJ1-1; 9 nucleotides line up with TRBD1. Germline-derived CDR1 and CDR2 are LNHDA and SQIVND (reference sequence). The CDR3 runs to 16 residues. Trimming removed 3 bases from V and 5 bases from J; junction bases left unmatched: 10. CDR3 coding DNA: TGTGCCAGTAGTATCCCCGGACAGGGGACGACGACTGAAGCTTTCTTT. Translated: CASSIPGQGTTTEAFF.